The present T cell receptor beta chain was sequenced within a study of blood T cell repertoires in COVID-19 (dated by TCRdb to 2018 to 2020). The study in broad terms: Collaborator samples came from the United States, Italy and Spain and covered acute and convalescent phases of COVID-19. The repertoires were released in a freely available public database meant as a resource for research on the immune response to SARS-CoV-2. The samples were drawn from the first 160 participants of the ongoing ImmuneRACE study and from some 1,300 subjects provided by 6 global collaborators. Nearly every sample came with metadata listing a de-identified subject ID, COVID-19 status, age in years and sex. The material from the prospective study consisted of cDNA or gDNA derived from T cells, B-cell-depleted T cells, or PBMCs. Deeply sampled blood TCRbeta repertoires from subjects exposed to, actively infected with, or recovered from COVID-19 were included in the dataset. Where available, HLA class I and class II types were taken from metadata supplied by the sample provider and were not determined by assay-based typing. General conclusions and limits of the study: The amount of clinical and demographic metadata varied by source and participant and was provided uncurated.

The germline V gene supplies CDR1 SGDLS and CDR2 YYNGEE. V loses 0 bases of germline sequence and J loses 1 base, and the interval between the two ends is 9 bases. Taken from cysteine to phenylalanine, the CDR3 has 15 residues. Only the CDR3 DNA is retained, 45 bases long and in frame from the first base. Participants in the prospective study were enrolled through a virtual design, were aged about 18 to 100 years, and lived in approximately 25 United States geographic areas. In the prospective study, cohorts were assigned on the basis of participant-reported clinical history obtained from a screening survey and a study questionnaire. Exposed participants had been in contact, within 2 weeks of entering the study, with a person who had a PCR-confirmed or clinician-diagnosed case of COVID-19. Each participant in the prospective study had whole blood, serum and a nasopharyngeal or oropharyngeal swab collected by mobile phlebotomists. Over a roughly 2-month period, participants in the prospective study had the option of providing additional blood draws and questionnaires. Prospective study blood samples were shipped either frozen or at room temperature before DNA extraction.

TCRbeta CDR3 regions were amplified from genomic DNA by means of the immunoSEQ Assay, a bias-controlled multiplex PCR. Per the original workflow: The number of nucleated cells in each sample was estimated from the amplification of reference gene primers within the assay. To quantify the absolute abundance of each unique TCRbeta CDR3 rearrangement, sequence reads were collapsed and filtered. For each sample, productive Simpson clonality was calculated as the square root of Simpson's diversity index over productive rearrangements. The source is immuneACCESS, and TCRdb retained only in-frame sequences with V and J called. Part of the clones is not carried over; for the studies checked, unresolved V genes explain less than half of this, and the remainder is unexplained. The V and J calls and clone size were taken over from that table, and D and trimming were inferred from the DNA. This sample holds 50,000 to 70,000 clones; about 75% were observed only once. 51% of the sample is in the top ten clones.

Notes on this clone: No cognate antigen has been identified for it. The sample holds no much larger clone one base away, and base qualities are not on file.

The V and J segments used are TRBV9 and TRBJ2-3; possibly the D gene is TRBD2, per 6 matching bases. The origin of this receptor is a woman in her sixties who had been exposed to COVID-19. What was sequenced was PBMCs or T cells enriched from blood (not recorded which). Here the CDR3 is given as CASSVEASGTDTQYF. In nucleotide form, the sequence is TGTGCCAGCAGCGTAGAAGCTAGCGGCACAGATACGCAGTATTTT.